This T cell receptor beta chain was profiled in a study of blood T cell repertoires in COVID-19. Looking at the study overall: Donors of Cohort 3 who recovered were those that had two negative PCRs, clearance, or symptom resolution. From T cells, B-cell-depleted T cells, or PBMCs came the material, which was cDNA or gDNA.

From germline, CDR1 is KGHSH and CDR2 LQKENI. The V end lost 2 bases, the J end lost 8 bases, and 6 bases lay between the germline ends. This CDR3 is 11 amino acids long. Assay: immunoSEQ multiplex PCR; the TCRdb copy retains only in-frame clones and omits some. The sample includes roughly 200,000 clones, about nine tenths seen only once; the top ten take around 7%. The sample taken for sequencing was PBMCs or T cells enriched from blood (not recorded which). This TCR was sampled from a man younger than 45 in a cohort exposed to, infected with or recovered from COVID-19 (not recorded which). The J gene is TRBJ1-1, the V gene TRBV18; D unresolved. DNA for the CDR3: TGTGCCAGCTCACCAGAGGCAGAAGCTTTCTTT. Residues: CASSPEAEAFF.